This entry concerns a single T cell receptor (beta chain). This sample was taken from a study of blood T cell repertoires in COVID-19. Study as a whole: Italy, Spain and the United States were the sources of the convalescent and acute COVID-19 samples. PBMCs, B-cell-depleted T cells, or T cells were the source of the cDNA or gDNA that made up the material.

Under the authors' procedure: From reference gene primer amplification, estimates of nucleated cell counts were derived. The method was immunoSEQ multiplex PCR; TCRdb's version includes in-frame clones alone and lacks a portion of them. D and trimming come from the DNA, and the V and J calls and clone size come from that table. The sample holds fewer than 100,000 clones, 88% seen once. The sequenced sample consisted of peripheral blood. The source of this sequence is a human donor in a cohort sampled during active COVID-19.

The CDR3 bases are TGTGCCAGCAGTTTTCGGTACAGGGGGCGACCTGGAAACACCATATATTTT. It is translated as CASSFRYRGRPGNTIYF. The genes are TRBV28 and TRBJ1-3; 9 positions match TRBD1. Germline CDR1 reads MDHEN; CDR2 reads SYDVKM. The CDR3 consists of 17 residues. Trimming cost V 3 bases and J 2 bases; bases outside gene matches: 8.